This T cell receptor (beta chain) was obtained from a study of Ad26.COV2.S vaccination and SARS-CoV-2 variants. Findings and caveats of the study: For non-spike TCRs, breadth in vaccine recipients resembled that in placebo recipients. Spike-specific TCR breadth was greater in vaccine than placebo recipients. Substantial breadth was reported for post-vaccination spike-specific CD8+ and CD4+ T cells. Overall T cell responses may have been underestimated by the analyses of TCR breadth and depth.

The method was immunoSEQ multiplex PCR; TCRdb's version includes in-frame clones alone and lacks a portion of them. This sample carries around 350,000 clones, roughly nine tenths of them seen once, and the ten largest clones take 3% to 4%. CDR3 size: 18 residues. CDR1 is SGHVS and CDR2 is FQNEAQ in the germline V gene. Trimming pared 3 bases from V and 1 base from J, leaving 22 bases between. Remarks on this clone: Its antigen is unknown.

The source material was peripheral blood, sampled after recovery from COVID-19. The receptor was derived from a human donor who had recovered from COVID-19. The J gene is TRBJ2-7, the V gene TRBV7-8; D is possibly TRBD1 (5 bases). The CDR3 sequence: CASSFGSFGRETSYEQYF. Written as DNA, the CDR3 is TGTGCCAGCAGCTTTGGGTCTTTTGGCAGGGAAACTTCCTACGAGCAGTACTTC.